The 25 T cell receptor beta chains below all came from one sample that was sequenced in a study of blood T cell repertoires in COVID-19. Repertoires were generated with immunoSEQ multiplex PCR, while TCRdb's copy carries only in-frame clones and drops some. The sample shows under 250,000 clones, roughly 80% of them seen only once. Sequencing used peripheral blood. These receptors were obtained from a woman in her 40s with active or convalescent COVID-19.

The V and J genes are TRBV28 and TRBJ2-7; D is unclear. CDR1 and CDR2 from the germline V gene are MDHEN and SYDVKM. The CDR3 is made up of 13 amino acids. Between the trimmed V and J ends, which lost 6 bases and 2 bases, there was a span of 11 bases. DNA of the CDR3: TGTGCCAGCAGCTATCCGAGTACCTACGAGCAGTACTTC. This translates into CASSYPSTYEQYF.

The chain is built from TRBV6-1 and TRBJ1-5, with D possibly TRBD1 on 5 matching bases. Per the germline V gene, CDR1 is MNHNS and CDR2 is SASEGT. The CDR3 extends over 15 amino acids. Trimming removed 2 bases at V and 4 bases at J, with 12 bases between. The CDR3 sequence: CASSETPGRNQPQHF. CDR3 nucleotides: TGTGCCAGCAGTGAAACCCCAGGGAGGAATCAGCCCCAGCATTTT.

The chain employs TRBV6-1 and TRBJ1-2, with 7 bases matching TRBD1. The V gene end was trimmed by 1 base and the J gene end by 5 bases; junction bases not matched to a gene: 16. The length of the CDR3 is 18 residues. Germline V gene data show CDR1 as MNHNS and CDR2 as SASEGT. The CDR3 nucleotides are TGTGCCAGCAGTGAAGGTCGAACAGGGGAAGTCGTCGCTTATGGCTACACCTTC. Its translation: CASSEGRTGEVVAYGYTF.

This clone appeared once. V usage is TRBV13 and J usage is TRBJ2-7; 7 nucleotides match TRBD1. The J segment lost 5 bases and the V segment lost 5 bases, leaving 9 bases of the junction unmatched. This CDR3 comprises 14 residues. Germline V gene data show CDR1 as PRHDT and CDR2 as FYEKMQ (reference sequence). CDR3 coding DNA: TGTGCCAGCAGCCGCCCGATTACAGGGGACGAGCAGTACTTC. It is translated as CASSRPITGDEQYF.

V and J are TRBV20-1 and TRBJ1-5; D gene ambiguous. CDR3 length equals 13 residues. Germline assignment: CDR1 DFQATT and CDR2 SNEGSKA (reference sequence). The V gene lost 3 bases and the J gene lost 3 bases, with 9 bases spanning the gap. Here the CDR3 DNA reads TGCAGTGCTAGTCAGGCAGTCAATCAGCCCCAGCATTTT. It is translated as CSASQAVNQPQHF.

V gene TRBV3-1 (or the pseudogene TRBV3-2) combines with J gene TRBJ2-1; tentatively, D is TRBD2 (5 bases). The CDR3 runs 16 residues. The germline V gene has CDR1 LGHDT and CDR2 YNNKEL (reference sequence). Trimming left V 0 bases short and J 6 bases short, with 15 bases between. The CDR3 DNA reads TGTGCCAGCAGCCAAGACAGTTGGACTTTCTCCAATGAGCAGTTCTTC. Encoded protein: CASSQDSWTFSNEQFF.

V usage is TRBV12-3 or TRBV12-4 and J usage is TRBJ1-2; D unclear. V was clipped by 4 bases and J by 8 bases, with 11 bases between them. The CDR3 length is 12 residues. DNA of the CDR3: TGTGCCAGCAGTTCCCGGGCGGGCGGCTACACCTTC. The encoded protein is CASSSRAGGYTF.

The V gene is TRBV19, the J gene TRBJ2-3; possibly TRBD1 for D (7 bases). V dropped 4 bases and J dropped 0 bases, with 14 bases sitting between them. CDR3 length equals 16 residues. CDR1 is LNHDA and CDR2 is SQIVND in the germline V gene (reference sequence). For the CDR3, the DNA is TGTGCCAGTAGTAGGCCAGGGGGGACTAGCACAGATACGCAGTATTTT. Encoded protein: CASSRPGGTSTDTQYF.

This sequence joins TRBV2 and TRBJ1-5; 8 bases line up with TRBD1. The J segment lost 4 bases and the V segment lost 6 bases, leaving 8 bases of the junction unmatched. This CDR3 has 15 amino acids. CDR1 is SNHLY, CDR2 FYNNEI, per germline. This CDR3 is CASSARTGRNQPQHF. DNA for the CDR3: TGTGCCAGCAGCGCGCGGACAGGGCGGAATCAGCCCCAGCATTTT.

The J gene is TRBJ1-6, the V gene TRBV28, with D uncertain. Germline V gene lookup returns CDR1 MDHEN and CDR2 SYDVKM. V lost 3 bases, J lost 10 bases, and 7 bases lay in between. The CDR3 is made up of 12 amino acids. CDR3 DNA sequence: TGTGCCAGCAGTTTCGTCTACTCACCCCTCCACTTT. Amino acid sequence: CASSFVYSPLHF.

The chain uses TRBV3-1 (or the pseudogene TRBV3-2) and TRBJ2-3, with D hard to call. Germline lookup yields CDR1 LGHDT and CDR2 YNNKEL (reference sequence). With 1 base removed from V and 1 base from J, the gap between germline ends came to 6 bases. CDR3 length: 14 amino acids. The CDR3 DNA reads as TGTGCCAGCAGCCAAGCACTGGGCACAGATACGCAGTATTTT. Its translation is CASSQALGTDTQYF.

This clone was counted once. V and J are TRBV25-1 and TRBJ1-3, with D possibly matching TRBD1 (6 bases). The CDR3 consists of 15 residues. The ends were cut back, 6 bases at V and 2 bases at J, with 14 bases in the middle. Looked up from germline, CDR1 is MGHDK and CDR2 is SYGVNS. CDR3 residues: CASSDTGMAGNTIYF. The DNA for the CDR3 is TGTGCCAGCAGCGACACAGGGATGGCTGGAAACACCATATATTTT.

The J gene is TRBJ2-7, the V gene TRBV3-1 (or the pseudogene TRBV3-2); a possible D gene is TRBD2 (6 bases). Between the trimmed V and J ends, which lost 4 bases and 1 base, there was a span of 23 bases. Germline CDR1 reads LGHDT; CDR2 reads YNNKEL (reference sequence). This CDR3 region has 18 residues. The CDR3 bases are TGTGCCAGCAGCCCAGTGGGGGGTCCGAAACACTCGTCCTACGAGCAGTACTTC. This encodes CASSPVGGPKHSSYEQYF.

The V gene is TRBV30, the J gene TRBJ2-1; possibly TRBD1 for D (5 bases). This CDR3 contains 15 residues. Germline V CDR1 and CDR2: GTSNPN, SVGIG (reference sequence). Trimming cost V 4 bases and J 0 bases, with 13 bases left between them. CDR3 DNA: TGTGCCTGGATTAGGGGCAGCCGCTCCTACAATGAGCAGTTCTTC. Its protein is CAWIRGSRSYNEQFF.

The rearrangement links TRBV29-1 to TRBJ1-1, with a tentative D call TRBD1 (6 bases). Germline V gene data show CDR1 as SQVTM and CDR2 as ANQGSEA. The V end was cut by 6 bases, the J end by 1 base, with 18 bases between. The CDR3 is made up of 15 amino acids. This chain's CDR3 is CSVVSRWGRNTEAFF. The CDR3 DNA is TGCAGCGTAGTATCAAGGTGGGGGCGGAACACTGAAGCTTTCTTT.

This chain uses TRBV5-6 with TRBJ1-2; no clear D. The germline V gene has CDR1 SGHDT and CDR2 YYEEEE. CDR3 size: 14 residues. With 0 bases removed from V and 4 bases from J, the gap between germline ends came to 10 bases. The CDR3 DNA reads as TGTGCCAGCAGCTTGGGGGCAAGGCCCTATGGCTACACCTTC. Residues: CASSLGARPYGYTF.

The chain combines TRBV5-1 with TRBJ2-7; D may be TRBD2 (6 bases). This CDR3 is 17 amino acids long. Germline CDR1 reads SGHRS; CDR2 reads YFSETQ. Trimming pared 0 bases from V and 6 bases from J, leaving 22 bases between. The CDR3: CASSLAGPAGPGVEQYF. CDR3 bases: TGCGCCAGCAGCTTGGCCGGTCCTGCGGGGCCCGGGGTCGAGCAGTACTTC.

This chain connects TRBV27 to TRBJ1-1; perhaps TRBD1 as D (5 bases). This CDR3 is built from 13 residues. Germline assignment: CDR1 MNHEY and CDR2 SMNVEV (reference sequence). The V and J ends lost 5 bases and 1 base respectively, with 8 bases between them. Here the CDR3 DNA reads TGTGCCAGCAGTACCACAGGGAACACTGAAGCTTTCTTT. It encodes CASSTTGNTEAFF.

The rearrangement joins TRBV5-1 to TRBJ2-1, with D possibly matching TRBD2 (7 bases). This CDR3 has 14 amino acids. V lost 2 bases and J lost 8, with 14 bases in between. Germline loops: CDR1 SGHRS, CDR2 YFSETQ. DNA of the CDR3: TGCGCCAGCAGCTTTGAGGGGGGGCGAGATGAGCAGTTCTTC. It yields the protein CASSFEGGRDEQFF.

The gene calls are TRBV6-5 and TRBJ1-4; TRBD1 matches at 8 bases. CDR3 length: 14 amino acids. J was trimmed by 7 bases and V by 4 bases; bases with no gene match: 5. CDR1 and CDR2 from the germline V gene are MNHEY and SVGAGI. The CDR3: CASSFGQGIEKLFF. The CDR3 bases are TGTGCCAGCAGTTTCGGACAGGGTATTGAAAAACTGTTTTTT.

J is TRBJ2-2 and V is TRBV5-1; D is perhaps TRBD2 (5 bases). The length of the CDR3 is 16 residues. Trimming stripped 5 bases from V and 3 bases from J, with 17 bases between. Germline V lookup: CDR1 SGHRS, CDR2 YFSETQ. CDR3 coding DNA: TGCGCCAGCAGTTCTTTCGTGACACTAGACACCGGGGAGCTGTTTTTT. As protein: CASSSFVTLDTGELFF.

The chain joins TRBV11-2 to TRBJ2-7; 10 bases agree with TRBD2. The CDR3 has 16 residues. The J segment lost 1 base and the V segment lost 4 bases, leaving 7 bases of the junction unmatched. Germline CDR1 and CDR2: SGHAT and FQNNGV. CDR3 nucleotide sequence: TGTGCCAGCAGCTCAAATAGCGGGGGGATATCCTACGAGCAGTACTTC. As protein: CASSSNSGGISYEQYF.

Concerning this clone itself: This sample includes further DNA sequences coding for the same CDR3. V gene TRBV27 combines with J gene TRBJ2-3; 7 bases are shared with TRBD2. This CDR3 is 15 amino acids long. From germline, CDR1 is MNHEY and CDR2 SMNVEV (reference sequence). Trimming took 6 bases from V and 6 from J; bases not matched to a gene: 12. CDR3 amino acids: CASSPLGGSVDTQYF. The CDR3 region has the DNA TGTGCCAGCAGCCCACTGGGGGGGTCGGTGGATACGCAGTATTTT.

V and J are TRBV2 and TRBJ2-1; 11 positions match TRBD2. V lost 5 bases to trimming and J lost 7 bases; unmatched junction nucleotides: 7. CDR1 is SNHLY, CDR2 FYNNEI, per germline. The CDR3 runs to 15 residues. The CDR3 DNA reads TGTGCCAGCAGTAGCCTAGCGGGAGGCTATAATGAGCAGTTCTTC. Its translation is CASSSLAGGYNEQFF. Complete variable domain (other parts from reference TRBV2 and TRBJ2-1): EPEVTQTPSHQVTQMGQEVILRCVPISNHLYFYWYRQILGQKVEFLVSFYNNEISEKSEIFDDQFSVERPDGSNFTLKIRSTKLEDSAMYFCASSSLAGGYNEQFFGPGTRLTVL.

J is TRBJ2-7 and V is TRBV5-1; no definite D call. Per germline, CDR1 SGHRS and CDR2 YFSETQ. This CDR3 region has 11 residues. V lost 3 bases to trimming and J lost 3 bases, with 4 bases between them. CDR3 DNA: TGCGCCAGCAGCTCTTACTACGAGCAGTACTTC. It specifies CASSSYYEQYF.